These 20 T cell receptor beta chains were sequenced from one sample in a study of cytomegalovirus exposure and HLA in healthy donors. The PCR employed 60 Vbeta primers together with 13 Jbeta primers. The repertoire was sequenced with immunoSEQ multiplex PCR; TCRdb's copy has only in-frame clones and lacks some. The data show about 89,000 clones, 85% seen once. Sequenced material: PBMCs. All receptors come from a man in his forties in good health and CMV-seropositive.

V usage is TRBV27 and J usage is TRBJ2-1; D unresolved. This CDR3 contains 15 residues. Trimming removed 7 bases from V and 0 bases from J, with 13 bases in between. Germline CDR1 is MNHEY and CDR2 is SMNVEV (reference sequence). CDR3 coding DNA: TGTGCCAGCACCTATAGACGGAGCTCCTACAATGAGCAGTTCTTC. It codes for CASTYRRSSYNEQFF.

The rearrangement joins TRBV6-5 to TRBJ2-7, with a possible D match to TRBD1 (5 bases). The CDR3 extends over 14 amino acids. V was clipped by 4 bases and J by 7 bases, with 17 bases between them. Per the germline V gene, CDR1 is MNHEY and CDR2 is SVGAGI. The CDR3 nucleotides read TGTGCCAGCAGTTCCTTGGCAGGGTTGGGGGAGCAGTACTTC. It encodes CASSSLAGLGEQYF.

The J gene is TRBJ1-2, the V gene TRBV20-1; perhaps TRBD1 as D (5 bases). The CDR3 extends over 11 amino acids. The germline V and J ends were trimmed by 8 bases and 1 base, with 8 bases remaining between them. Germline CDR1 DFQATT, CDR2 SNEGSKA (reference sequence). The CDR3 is CSLDSNYGYTF. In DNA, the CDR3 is TGCAGTTTAGACAGTAACTATGGCTACACCTTC.

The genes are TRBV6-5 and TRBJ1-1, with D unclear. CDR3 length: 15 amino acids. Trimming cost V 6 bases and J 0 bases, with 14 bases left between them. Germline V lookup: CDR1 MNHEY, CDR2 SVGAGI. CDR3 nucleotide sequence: TGTGCCAGCAGGCCATCCCAGGTCCTGAACACTGAAGCTTTCTTT. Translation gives CASRPSQVLNTEAFF.

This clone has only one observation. In DNA form, the CDR3 reads TGTGCCAGCAGCTTCGCGGGAGTGAACGAGCAGTACTTC. It specifies CASSFAGVNEQYF. The chain couples TRBV11-1 to TRBJ2-7, with 7 nucleotides matching TRBD2. The CDR3 has 13 amino acids. V was clipped by 3 bases and J by 5 bases; unmatched bases: 4. Germline-derived CDR1 and CDR2 are SGHAT and FQDESV (reference sequence).

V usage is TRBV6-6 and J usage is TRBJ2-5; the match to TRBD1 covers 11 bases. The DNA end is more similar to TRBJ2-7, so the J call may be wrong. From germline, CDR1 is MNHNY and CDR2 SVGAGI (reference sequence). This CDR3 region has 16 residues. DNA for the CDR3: TGTGCCAGCAGCCCAAAAGGGACAGGGGGCTCCTACGAGCAGTACTTC. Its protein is CASSPKGTGGSYEQYF.

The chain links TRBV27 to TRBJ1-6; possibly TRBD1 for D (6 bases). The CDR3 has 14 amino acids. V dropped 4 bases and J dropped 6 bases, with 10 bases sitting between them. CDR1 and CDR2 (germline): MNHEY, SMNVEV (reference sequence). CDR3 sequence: CASSSQGRNSPLHF. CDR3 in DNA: TGTGCCAGCAGTTCACAGGGCCGTAATTCACCCCTCCACTTT.

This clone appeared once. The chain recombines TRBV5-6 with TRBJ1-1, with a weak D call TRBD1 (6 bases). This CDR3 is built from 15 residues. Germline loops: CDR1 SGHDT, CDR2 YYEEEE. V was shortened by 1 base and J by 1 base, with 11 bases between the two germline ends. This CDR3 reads CASSLLRGGNTEAFF. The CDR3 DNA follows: TGTGCCAGCAGCTTGTTAAGGGGGGGGAACACTGAAGCTTTCTTT.

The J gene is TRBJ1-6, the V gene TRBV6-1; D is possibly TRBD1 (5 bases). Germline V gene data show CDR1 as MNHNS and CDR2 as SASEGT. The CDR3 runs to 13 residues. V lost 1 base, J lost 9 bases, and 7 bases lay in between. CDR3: CASSEEGVSPLHF. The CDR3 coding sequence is TGTGCCAGCAGTGAAGAAGGGGTTTCACCCCTCCACTTT.

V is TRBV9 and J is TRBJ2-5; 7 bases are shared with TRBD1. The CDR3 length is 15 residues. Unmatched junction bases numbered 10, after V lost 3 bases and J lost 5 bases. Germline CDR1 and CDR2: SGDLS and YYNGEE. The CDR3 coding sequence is TGTGCCAGCAGCGCCGACAGGGACGGTTGCGAGACCCAGTACTTC. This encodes CASSADRDGCETQYF.

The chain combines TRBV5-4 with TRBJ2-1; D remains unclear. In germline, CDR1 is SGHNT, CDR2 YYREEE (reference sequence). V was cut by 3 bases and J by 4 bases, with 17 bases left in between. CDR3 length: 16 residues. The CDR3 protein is CASSSQGGLPYNEQFF. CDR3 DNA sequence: TGTGCCAGCAGCTCCCAAGGTGGGCTGCCTTACAATGAGCAGTTCTTC.

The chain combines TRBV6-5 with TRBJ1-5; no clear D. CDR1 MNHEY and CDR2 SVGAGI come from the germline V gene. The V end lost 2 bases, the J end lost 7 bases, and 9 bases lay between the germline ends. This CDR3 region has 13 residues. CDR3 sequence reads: CASSYVPGQPQHF. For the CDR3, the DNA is TGTGCCAGCAGTTACGTTCCGGGACAGCCCCAGCATTTT.

The CDR3 is CASSLGRTSGSSDTQYF. CDR3 nucleotide sequence: TGCGCCAGCAGCTTGGGTCGGACTAGCGGATCGTCAGATACGCAGTATTTT. This rearrangement joins TRBV5-1 to TRBJ2-3; 10 positions agree with TRBD2. There are 17 residues in the CDR3. From germline, CDR1 is SGHRS and CDR2 YFSETQ. V was pared by 0 bases and J by 4 bases, with 8 bases of the junction left unmatched.

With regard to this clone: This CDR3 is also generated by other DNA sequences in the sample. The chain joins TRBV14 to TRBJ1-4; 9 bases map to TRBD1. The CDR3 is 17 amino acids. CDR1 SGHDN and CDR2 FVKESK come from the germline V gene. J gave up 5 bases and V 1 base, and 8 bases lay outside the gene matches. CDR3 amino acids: CASSQAFTGTGNEKLFF. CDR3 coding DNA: TGTGCCAGCAGCCAAGCCTTTACCGGGACAGGGAATGAAAAACTGTTTTTT.

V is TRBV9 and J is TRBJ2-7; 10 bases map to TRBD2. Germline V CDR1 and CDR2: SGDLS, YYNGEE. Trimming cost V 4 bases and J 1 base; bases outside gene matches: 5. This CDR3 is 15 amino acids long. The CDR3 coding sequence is TGTGCCAGCAGCACTGGACTAGCGGCTTCCTACGAGCAGTACTTC. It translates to CASSTGLAASYEQYF.

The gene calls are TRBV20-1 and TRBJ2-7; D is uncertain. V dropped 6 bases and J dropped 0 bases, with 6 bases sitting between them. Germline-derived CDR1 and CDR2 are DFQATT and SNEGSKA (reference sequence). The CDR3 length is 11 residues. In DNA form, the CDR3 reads TGCAGTGCCCTTTACTCCTACGAGCAGTACTTC. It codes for CSALYSYEQYF.

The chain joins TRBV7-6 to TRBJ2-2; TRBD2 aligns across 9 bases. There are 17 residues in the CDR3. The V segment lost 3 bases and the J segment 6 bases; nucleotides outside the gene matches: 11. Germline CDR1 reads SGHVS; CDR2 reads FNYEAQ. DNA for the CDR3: TGTGCCAGCAGCTTCGGGGGTAATAGCGGGAGCTCCGGGGAGCTGTTTTTT. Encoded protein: CASSFGGNSGSSGELFF. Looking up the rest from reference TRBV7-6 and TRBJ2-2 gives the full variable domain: GAGVSQSPRYKVTKRGQDVALRCDPISGHVSLYWYRQALGQGPEFLTYFNYEAQQDKSGLPNDRFSAERPEGSISTLTIQRTEQRDSAMYRCASSFGGNSGSSGELFFGEGSRLTVL.

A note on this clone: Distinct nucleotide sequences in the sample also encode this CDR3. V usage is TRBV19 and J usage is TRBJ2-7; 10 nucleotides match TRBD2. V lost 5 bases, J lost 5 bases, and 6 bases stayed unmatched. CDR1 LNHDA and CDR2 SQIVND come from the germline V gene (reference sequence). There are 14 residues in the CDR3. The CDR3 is CASSPLAGVHEQYF. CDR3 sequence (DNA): TGTGCCAGTAGTCCTCTAGCGGGAGTACACGAGCAGTACTTC.

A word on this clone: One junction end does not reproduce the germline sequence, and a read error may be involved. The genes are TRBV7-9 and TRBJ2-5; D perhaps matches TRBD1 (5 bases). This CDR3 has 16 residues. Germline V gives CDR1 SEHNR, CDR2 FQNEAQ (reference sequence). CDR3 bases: TGTTCCAGCAGCACTCTCCGTGGCCAGGGCAGGGAGACCCAGTACTTC. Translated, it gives CSSSTLRGQGRETQYF.

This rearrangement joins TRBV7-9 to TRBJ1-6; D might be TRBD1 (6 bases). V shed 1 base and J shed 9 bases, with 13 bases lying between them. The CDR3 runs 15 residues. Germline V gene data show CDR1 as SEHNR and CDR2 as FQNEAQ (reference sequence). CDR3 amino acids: CASSLGEGVSSPLHF. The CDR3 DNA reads TGTGCCAGCAGCTTAGGGGAGGGGGTGAGTTCACCCCTCCACTTT.